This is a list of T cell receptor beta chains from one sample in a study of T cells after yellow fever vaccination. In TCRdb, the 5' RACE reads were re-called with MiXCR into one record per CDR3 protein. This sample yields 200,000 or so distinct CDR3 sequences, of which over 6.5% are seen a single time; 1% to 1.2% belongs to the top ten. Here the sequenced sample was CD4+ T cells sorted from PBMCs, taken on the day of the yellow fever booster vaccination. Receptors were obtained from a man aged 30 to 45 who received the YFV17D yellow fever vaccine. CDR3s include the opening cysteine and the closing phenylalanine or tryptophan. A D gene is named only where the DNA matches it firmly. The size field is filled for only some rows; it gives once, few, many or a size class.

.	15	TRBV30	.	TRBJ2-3	CAWNSGQGTSDTQYF	TGTGCCTGGAATAGCGGCCAGGGGACGTCAGATACGCAGTATTTT
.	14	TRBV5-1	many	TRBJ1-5	CASSPRGDGQPQHF	TGCGCCAGCAGCCCCCGAGGGGATGGTCAGCCCCAGCATTTT
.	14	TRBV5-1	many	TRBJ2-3	CASSTPSSTDTQYF	TGCGCCAGCAGCACGCCTTCTAGCACAGATACGCAGTATTTT
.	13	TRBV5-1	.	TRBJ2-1	CASSYDSANEQFF	TGCGCCAGCAGCTATGACTCGGCCAATGAGCAGTTCTTC
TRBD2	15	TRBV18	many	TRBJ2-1	CASSPTSGSPNEQFF	TGTGCCAGCTCACCAACTAGCGGGTCTCCCAATGAGCAGTTCTTC
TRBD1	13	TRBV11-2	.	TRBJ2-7	CASSGQGKGEQYF	TGTGCCTCTTCGGGACAGGGAAAAGGCGAGCAGTACTTC
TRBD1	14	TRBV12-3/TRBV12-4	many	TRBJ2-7	CASSLGTGPYEQYF	TGTGCCAGCAGTTTAGGGACAGGCCCCTACGAGCAGTACTTC
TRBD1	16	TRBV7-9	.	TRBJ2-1	CASSGPGQGKYNEQFF	TGTGCCAGCAGCGGACCTGGACAGGGGAAGTACAATGAGCAGTTCTTC
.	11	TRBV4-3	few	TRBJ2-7	CATDHPYEQYF	TGCGCCACCGATCACCCGTACGAGCAGTACTTC
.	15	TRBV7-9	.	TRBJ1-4	CASSLDQTLNEKLFF	TGTGCCAGCAGCTTGGATCAGACGCTTAATGAAAAACTGTTTTTT
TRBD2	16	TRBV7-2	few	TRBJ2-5	CASSLGGGSLQETQYF	TGTGCCAGCAGCTTAGGCGGCGGGAGCCTTCAAGAGACCCAGTACTTC
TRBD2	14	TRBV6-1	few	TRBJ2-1	CASSRTSGRNEQFF	TGTGCCAGCAGTCGGACTAGCGGGCGGAATGAGCAGTTCTTC
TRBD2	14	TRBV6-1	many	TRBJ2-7	CASSPGGAGYEQYF	TGTGCCAGCAGCCCCGGGGGGGCTGGGTACGAGCAGTACTTC
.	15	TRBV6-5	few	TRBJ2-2	CASSYWTSNTGELFF	TGTGCCAGCAGTTACTGGACTTCGAACACCGGGGAGCTGTTTTTT
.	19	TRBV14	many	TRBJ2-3	CASSQRRLPGTTRADTQYF	TGTGCCAGCAGCCAACGGAGACTCCCGGGAACCACCCGGGCAGATACGCAGTATTTT
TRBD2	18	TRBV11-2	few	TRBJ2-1	CASSLDSLAGGFYNEQFF	TGTGCCAGCAGCTTAGATAGTCTAGCGGGAGGCTTCTACAATGAGCAGTTCTTC
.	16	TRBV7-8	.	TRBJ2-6	CASSARNRDGANVLTF	TGTGCCAGCAGCGCACGCAACAGGGATGGGGCCAACGTCCTGACTTTC
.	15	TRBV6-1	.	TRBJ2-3	CASGGAAASTDTQYF	TGTGCCAGCGGAGGAGCGGCCGCGAGCACAGATACGCAGTATTTT
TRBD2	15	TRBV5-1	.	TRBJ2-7	CASSLAGRGPYEQYF	TGCGCCAGCAGCTTGGCCGGGAGGGGTCCCTACGAGCAGTACTTC
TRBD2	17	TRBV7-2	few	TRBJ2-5	CASSQIGTSGYQETQYF	TGTGCCAGCAGCCAAATAGGGACTAGCGGGTACCAAGAGACCCAGTACTTC